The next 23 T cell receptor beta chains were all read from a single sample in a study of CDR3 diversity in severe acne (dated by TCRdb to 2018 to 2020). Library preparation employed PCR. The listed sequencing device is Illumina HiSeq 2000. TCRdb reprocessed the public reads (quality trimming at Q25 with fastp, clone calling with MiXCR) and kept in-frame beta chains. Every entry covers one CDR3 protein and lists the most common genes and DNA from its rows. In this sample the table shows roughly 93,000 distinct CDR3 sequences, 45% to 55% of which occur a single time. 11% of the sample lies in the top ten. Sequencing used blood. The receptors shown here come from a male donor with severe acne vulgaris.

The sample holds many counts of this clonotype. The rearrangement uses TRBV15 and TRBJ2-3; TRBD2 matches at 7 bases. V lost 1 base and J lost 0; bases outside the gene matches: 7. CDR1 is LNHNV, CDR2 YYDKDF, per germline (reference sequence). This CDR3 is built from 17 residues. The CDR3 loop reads CATSRGEGPTSTDTQYF. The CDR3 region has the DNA TGTGCCACCAGCAGAGGGGAGGGGCCCACTAGCACAGATACGCAGTATTTT.

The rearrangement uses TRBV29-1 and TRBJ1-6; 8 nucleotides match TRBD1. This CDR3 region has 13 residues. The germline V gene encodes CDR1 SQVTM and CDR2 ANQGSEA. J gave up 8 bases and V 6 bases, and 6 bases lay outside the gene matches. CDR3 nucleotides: TGCAGCGTCATGACAGGGGCGGATTCACCCCTCCACTTT. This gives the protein CSVMTGADSPLHF.

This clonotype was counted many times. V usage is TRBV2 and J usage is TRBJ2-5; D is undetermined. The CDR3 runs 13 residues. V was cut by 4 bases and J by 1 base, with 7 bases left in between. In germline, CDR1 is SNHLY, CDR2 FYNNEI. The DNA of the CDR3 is TGTGCCAGCAGTGTCTACGTCCAAGAGACCCAGTACTTC. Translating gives CASSVYVQETQYF.

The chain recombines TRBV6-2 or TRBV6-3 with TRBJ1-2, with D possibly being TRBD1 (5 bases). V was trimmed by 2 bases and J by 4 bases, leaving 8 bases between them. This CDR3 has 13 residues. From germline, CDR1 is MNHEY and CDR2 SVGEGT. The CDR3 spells CASSYGGSYGYTF. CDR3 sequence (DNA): TGTGCCAGCAGTTACGGGGGGAGCTATGGCTACACCTTC.

The CDR3: CASSLTSGTYEQYF. The CDR3 nucleotides are TGTGCCAGCAGCTTGACTAGCGGAACCTACGAGCAGTACTTC. The V call is TRBV7-2, the J call TRBJ2-7; TRBD2 matches at 9 bases. The germline gives CDR1 SGHTA, CDR2 FQGNSA. The CDR3 is 14 residues long. V was clipped by 3 bases and J by 2 bases; unmatched bases: 2.

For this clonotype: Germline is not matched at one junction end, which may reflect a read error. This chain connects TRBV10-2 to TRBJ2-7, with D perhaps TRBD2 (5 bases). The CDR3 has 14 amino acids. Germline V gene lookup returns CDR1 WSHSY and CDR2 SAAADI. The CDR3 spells CASSEPGFIGEQHF. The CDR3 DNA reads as TGCGCCAGCAGTGAGCCGGGATTTATTGGGGAGCAGCACTTC.

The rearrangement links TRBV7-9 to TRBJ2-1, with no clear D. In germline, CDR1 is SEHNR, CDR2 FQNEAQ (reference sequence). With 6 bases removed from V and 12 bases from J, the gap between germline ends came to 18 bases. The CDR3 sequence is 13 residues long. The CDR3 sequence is CASSQTSRLWQFF. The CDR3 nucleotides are TGTGCCAGCAGTCAAACATCTCGGCTTTGGCAGTTCTTC. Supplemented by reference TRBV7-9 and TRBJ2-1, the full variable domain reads DTGVSQNPRHKITKRGQNVTFRCDPISEHNRLYWYRQTLGQGPEFLTYFQNEAQLEKSRLLSDRFSAERPKGSFSTLEIQRTEQGDSAMYLCASSQTSRLWQFFGPGTRLTVL.

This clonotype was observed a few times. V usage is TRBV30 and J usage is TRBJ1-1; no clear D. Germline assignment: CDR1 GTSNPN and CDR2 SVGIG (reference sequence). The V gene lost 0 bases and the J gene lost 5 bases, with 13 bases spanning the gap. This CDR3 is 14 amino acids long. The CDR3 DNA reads TGTGCCTGGAGTGTAAGCCAGGTTGTGACTGAAGCTTTCTTT. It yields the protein CAWSVSQVVTEAFF.

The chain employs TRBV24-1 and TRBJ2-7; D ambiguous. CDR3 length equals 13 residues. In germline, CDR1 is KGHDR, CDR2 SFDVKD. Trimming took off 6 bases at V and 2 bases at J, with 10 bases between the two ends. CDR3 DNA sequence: TGTGCCACCAGTTCCAGTATTGCCTACGAGCAGTACTTC. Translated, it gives CATSSSIAYEQYF.

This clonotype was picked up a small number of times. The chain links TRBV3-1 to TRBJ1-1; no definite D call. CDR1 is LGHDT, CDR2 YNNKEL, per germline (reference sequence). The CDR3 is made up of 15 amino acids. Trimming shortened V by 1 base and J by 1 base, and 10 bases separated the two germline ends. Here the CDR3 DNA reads TGTGCCAGCAGCCAAGTTGGCAGGCCGAACACTGAAGCTTTCTTT. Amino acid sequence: CASSQVGRPNTEAFF.

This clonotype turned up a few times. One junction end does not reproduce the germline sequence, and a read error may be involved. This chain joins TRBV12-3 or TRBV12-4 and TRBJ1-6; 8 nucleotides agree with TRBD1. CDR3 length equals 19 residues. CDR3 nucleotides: TGTGCCAGCAGTGATAAGACAGGGGCCGGTGGCTCCTACAATTCACCCCTCCACTTT. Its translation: CASSDKTGAGGSYNSPLHF.

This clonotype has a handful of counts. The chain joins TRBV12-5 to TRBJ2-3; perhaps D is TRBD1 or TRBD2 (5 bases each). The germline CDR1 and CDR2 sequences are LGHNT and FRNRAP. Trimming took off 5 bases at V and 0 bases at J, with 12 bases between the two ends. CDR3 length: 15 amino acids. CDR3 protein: CASGTGTVSTDTQYF. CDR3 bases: TGTGCTAGTGGTACCGGGACGGTGAGCACAGATACGCAGTATTTT.

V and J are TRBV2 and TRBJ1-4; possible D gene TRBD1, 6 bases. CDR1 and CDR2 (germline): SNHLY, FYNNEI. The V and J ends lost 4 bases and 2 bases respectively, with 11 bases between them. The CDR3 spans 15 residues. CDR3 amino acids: CASSGLTGTNEKLFF. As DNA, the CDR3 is TGTGCCAGCAGTGGACTAACAGGGACTAATGAAAAACTGTTTTTT.

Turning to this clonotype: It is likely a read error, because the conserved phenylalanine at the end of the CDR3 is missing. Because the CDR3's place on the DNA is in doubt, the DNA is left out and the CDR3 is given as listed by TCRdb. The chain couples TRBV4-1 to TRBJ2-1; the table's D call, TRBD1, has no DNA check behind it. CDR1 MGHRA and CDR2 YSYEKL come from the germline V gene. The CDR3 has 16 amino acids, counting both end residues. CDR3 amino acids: CASSQDRTGSGYTFGS.

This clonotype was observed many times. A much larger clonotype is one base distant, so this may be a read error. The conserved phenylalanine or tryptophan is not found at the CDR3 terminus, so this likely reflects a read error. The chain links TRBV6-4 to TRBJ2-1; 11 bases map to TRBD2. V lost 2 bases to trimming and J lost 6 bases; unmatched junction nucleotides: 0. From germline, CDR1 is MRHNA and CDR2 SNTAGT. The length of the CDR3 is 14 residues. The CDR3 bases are TGTGCCAGCAGTGACGGGACTAGCGGCAATGAGCAGTTCTCC. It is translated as CASSDGTSGNEQFS.

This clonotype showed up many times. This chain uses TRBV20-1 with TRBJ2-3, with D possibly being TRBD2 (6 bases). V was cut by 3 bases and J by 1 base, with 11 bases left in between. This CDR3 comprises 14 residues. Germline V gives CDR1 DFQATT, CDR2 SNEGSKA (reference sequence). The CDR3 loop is CSASEVAGTDTQYF. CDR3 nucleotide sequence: TGCAGTGCTAGCGAGGTAGCGGGCACAGATACGCAGTATTTT.

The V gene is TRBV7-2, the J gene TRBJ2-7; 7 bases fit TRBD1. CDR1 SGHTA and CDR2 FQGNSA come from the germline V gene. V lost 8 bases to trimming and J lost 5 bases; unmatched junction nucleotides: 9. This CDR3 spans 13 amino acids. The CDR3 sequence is CASRTGALHEQYF. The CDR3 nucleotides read TGTGCCAGCCGGACAGGAGCGCTCCACGAGCAGTACTTC.

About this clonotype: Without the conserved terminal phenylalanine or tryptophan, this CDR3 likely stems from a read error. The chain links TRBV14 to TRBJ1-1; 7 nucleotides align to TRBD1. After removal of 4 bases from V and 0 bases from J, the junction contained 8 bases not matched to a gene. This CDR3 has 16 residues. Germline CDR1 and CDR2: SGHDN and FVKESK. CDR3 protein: CASSLRSTGMNTEAFL. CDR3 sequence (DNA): TGTGCCAGCAGCCTGAGATCGACAGGGATGAACACTGAAGCTTTCCTT.

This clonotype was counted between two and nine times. The DNA for the CDR3 is TGTGCCACCAGCAGAGGACAGGTCTACGAGCAGTACTTC. Amino acid sequence: CATSRGQVYEQYF. The V call is TRBV15, the J call TRBJ2-7; D possibly corresponds to TRBD1 (6 bases). In germline, CDR1 is LNHNV, CDR2 YYDKDF (reference sequence). The CDR3 totals 13 residues. The ends were cut back, 1 base at V and 3 bases at J, with 7 bases in the middle.

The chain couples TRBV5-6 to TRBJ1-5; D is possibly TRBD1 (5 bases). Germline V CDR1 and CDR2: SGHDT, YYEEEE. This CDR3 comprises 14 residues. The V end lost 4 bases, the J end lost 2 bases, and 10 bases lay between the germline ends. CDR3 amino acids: CASSGWGGNQPQHF. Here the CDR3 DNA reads TGTGCCAGCAGCGGTTGGGGGGGCAATCAGCCCCAGCATTTT.

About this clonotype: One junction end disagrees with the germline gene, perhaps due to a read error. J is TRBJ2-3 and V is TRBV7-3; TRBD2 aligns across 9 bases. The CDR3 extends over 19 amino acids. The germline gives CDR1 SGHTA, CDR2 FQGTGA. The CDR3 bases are TGTGCCAGCAGCCCACGTAGCGGGAGCCTAATACCTAGCATAGATACGCAGTATTTT. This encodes CASSPRSGSLIPSIDTQYF.

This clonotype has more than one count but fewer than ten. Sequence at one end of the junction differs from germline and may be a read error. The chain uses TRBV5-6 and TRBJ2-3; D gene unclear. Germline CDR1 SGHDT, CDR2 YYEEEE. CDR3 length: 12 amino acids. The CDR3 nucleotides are TGTGCCAGCAGCCATTCCTCTTCAGTGGGCCCTTTT. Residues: CASSHSSSVGPF.

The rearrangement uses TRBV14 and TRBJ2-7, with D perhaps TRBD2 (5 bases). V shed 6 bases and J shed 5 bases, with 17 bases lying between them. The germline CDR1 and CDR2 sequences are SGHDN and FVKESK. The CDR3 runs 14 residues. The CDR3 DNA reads TGTGCCAGCAGTTACGGACTTCCCAACGACGAGCAGTACTTC. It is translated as CASSYGLPNDEQYF.